These 15 T cell receptor beta chains share one sample of origin, sequenced in a study of blood T cell repertoires in COVID-19. Clones were read by immunoSEQ multiplex PCR, and TCRdb kept only the in-frame ones, dropping some. Of around 280,000 clones in the sample, 75% to 90% were seen once. Material: peripheral blood. The source of these receptors is a woman between 50 and 59 years old who had recovered from COVID-19.

The chain joins TRBV5-1 to TRBJ2-1; possible D gene TRBD1, 6 bases. Germline V gives CDR1 SGHRS, CDR2 YFSETQ. The V end was cut by 4 bases, the J end by 4 bases, with 12 bases between. CDR3 size: 14 residues. The CDR3 DNA is TGCGCCAGCAGCCATTCCGACAGGTACAATGAGCAGTTCTTC. Its translation is CASSHSDRYNEQFF.

J is TRBJ1-3 and V is TRBV5-1; D might be TRBD1 (6 bases). V lost 4 bases to trimming and J lost 0 bases, with 8 bases between them. This CDR3 spans 14 amino acids. Germline assignment: CDR1 SGHRS and CDR2 YFSETQ. The CDR3 sequence is CASSPQGSGNTIYF. CDR3 nucleotide sequence: TGCGCCAGCAGCCCACAGGGCTCTGGAAACACCATATATTTT.

The rearrangement joins TRBV6-5 to TRBJ2-3, with a possible D match to TRBD2 (5 bases). The germline V gene has CDR1 MNHEY and CDR2 SVGAGI. V was trimmed by 2 bases and J by 4 bases, leaving 16 bases between them. The CDR3 is made up of 16 amino acids. CDR3 sequence: CASSYASGVGSDTQYF. CDR3 in DNA: TGTGCCAGCAGTTACGCCAGCGGCGTTGGGTCAGATACGCAGTATTTT.

The chain has TRBV5-1 and TRBJ2-1; TRBD2 agrees at 9 bases. The trim removed 5 bases at V and 9 bases at J, leaving 9 bases unmatched. CDR3 size: 14 residues. The germline CDR1 and CDR2 sequences are SGHRS and YFSETQ. In DNA form, the CDR3 reads TGCGCCAGCAGGATGGCGGGAGGGCCATCTGAGCAGTTCTTC. Encoded protein: CASRMAGGPSEQFF.

The chain couples TRBV5-4 to TRBJ1-6; TRBD1 matches at 8 bases. Looked up from germline, CDR1 is SGHNT and CDR2 is YYREEE (reference sequence). The CDR3 runs 20 residues. V was clipped by 4 bases and J by 6 bases; unmatched bases: 21. CDR3 sequence reads: CASSLPTSGGTGPTNSPLHF. The CDR3, as DNA: TGTGCCAGCAGCCTACCGACGTCTGGCGGGACAGGACCAACTAATTCACCCCTCCACTTT.

The gene calls are TRBV6-5 and TRBJ1-2; D remains unclear. V shed 4 bases and J shed 3 bases, with 9 bases lying between them. Germline V gene lookup returns CDR1 MNHEY and CDR2 SVGAGI. There are 13 residues in the CDR3. CDR3 in amino acids: CASSSPGDYGYTF. The CDR3 nucleotides are TGTGCCAGCAGTTCCCCCGGGGACTATGGCTACACCTTC.

The chain recombines TRBV29-1 with TRBJ2-7; 8 nucleotides align to TRBD1. The CDR3 covers 13 residues. The germline CDR1 and CDR2 sequences are SQVTM and ANQGSEA. The V and J ends lost 0 bases and 7 bases, in that order; junction bases with no gene match: 5. The CDR3: CSVEELTGDEQYF. In DNA form, the CDR3 reads TGCAGCGTTGAAGAATTGACAGGGGATGAGCAGTACTTC.

This clone occurred once. This chain joins TRBV7-5 and TRBJ1-5; the listed D gene, TRBD1, was not tested against the DNA. TRBV7-5 is deemed a pseudogene. This CDR3 contains 17 residues. CDR3 sequence reads: CARSPRGRETYNQPQHF. In DNA form, the CDR3 reads TGTGCCAGAAGTCCGAGGGGGCGCGAAACTTACAATCAGCCCCAGCATTTT.

The CDR3 bases are TGCGCCAGCAGCTTGTCGGGACAGCGGAATCAGCCCCAGCATTTT. Its translation: CASSLSGQRNQPQHF. This chain uses TRBV5-1 with TRBJ1-5; TRBD1 matches 7 bases. CDR3 length: 15 residues. V was clipped by 1 base and J by 4 bases; unmatched bases: 5. CDR1 SGHRS and CDR2 YFSETQ come from the germline V gene.

This chain connects TRBV7-2 to TRBJ2-5; the match to TRBD1 covers 10 bases. The CDR3 is made up of 15 amino acids. The V segment lost 5 bases and the J segment 3 bases; nucleotides outside the gene matches: 6. Germline loops: CDR1 SGHTA, CDR2 FQGNSA. CDR3 in DNA: TGTGCCAGCAGCGTGGGACAGGGGAGGGAAGAGACCCAGTACTTC. It translates to CASSVGQGREETQYF.

The CDR3 coding sequence is TGTGCCAGCAGCTCCCGCGTCCATCCCGACACCGGGGAGCTGTTTTTT. Translation: CASSSRVHPDTGELFF. The chain uses TRBV9 and TRBJ2-2; D gene uncertain. The CDR3 contains 16 residues. V was cut by 4 bases and J by 3 bases, with 16 bases left in between. Germline CDR1 reads SGDLS; CDR2 reads YYNGEE.

The rearrangement joins TRBV30 to TRBJ2-3; a weak D match, TRBD1 (7 bases). Germline assignment: CDR1 GTSNPN and CDR2 SVGIG (reference sequence). V was trimmed by 0 bases and J by 3 bases, leaving 16 bases between them. The CDR3 is made up of 16 amino acids. The CDR3 nucleotides read TGTGCCTGGAGTGTAATGCAGGGGGGAATAACAGATACGCAGTATTTT. Translating gives CAWSVMQGGITDTQYF.

This clone has a handful of counts. The rearrangement joins TRBV2 to TRBJ2-7, with TRBD2 matching 8 bases. Germline CDR1 and CDR2: SNHLY and FYNNEI. V lost 4 bases to trimming and J lost 1 base; unmatched junction nucleotides: 9. The length of the CDR3 is 16 residues. As DNA, the CDR3 is TGTGCCAGCAGTGGATCTAGCGGGCTTACTTCCTACGAGCAGTACTTC. This encodes CASSGSSGLTSYEQYF.

V is TRBV18 and J is TRBJ2-2; possibly TRBD2 for D (6 bases). Germline V gives CDR1 KGHSH, CDR2 LQKENI. The CDR3 runs to 17 residues. Trimming shortened V by 4 bases and J by 0 bases, and 15 bases separated the two germline ends. CDR3 nucleotides: TGTGCCAGCTCACAGGGCTGGCGGGGATCGAACACCGGGGAGCTGTTTTTT. The encoded protein is CASSQGWRGSNTGELFF.

V is TRBV5-4 and J is TRBJ2-7; 13 nucleotides agree with TRBD2. Germline CDR1 is SGHNT and CDR2 is YYREEE (reference sequence). The CDR3 runs 16 residues. The J segment lost 3 bases and the V segment lost 3 bases, leaving 6 bases of the junction unmatched. Written as DNA, the CDR3 is TGTGCCAGCAGCTCCCGGACTAGCGGGAGTATCTACGAGCAGTACTTC. Its protein product is CASSSRTSGSIYEQYF.